This T cell receptor (beta chain) came from a study of OX40 agonist ivuxolimab in advanced cancers. Libraries were prepared by immunoSEQ multiplex PCR; TCRdb keeps only in-frame clonotypes and omits some of them. Here the sample spans around 80,000 clones, about 85% being singletons. Blood draws occurred at baseline, cycle 4 day 1, and cycle 7 day 1. Sequences were derived from CD4+ or CD8+ T cells sorted from blood, sampled in a trial of the OX40 agonist ivuxolimab. The sequence came from an adult with an advanced solid tumor such as melanoma, head and neck, liver or kidney cancer.

The CDR3 bases are TGCGCCAGCAGCCAAGAGTCGGCAGAACCTTACGAGCAGTACTTC. Translation gives CASSQESAEPYEQYF. V and J are TRBV4-1 and TRBJ2-7; the D is unclear. Trimming cost V 0 bases and J 4 bases, with 13 bases left between them. The germline V gene encodes CDR1 MGHRA and CDR2 YSYEKL. The CDR3 is made up of 15 amino acids.